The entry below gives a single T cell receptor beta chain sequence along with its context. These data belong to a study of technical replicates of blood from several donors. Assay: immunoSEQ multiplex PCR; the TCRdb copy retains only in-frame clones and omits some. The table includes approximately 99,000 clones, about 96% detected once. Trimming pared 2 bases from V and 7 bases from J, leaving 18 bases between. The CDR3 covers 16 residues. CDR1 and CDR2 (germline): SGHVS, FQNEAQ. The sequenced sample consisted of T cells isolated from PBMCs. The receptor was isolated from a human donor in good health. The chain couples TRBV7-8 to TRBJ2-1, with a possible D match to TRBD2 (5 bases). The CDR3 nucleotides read TGTGCCAGCAGCTTAACCCGAGGGTCAAGGATAAATGAGCAGTTCTTC. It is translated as CASSLTRGSRINEQFF.